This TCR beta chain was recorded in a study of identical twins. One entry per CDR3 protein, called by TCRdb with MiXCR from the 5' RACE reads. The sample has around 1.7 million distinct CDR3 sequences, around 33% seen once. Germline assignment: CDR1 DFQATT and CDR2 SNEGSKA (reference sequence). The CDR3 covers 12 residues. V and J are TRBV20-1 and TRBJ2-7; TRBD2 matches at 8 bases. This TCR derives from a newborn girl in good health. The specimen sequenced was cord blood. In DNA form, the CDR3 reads TGCTCGGGGGGGGAGCTCTCCTACGAGCAGTACTTC. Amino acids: CSGGELSYEQYF.